Shown below are 32 T cell receptor beta chains from a single sample sequenced in a study of shared clonotypes between healthy human individuals. Sequenced by immunoSEQ multiplex PCR; TCRdb stores in-frame clones only, minus some. The table includes about 1.5 million clones, 95% to 99% detected once. Sequencing was done on a sample of naive CD4+ T cells sorted from blood. Subset defined: CD45RA+ positively selected. These receptor sequences come from a young man in good health.

This rearrangement joins TRBV10-3 to TRBJ2-7; D possibly matches TRBD1 or TRBD2 (5 bases each). From germline, CDR1 is ENHRY and CDR2 SYGVKD. V was clipped by 1 base and J by 4 bases, with 23 bases between them. The CDR3 loop spans 18 amino acids. DNA for the CDR3: TGTGCCATCAGTGAGTTAGCCACGGAGCGCCTCGGGGCTTACGAGCAGTACTTC. This sequence encodes CAISELATERLGAYEQYF.

CDR3 loop: CAWSKGQVRSNYGYTF. The CDR3 nucleotides are TGTGCCTGGAGTAAGGGACAGGTCAGATCTAACTATGGCTACACCTTC. V usage is TRBV30 and J usage is TRBJ1-2, with 8 nucleotides matching TRBD1. V shed 2 bases and J 0 bases; nucleotides not matched to a gene: 8. Germline lookup yields CDR1 GTSNPN and CDR2 SVGIG (reference sequence). This CDR3 has 16 amino acids.

The chain uses TRBV10-3 and TRBJ2-1, with 9 positions matching TRBD2. The germline V gene has CDR1 ENHRY and CDR2 SYGVKD. CDR3 length equals 16 residues. The V segment lost 6 bases and the J segment 9 bases; nucleotides outside the gene matches: 15. The CDR3 loop is CAIRNQREVVGSEQFF. CDR3 DNA sequence: TGTGCCATCAGGAACCAGCGGGAGGTTGTTGGGAGTGAGCAGTTCTTC.

The V call is TRBV4-1, the J call TRBJ2-1, with 9 bases aligning to TRBD2. With V trimmed by 1 base and J by 7 bases, 11 bases remained unmatched. Looked up from germline, CDR1 is MGHRA and CDR2 is YSYEKL. The CDR3 consists of 17 residues. The CDR3 coding sequence is TGCGCCAGCAGCCAAGTGAGGTTTAGCGGGAGCTGGAATGAGCAGTTCTTC. Protein sequence: CASSQVRFSGSWNEQFF.

The chain is built from TRBV7-2 and TRBJ1-1; D remains ambiguous. V was pared by 2 bases and J by 6 bases, with 13 bases between. The CDR3 is 14 amino acids. Germline V gives CDR1 SGHTA, CDR2 FQGNSA. The CDR3 nucleotides read TGTGCCAGCAGCTTATTGTTGGATATCGCTGAAGCTTTCTTT. It encodes CASSLLLDIAEAFF.

As to this clone: The sample carries other DNA sequences with the same CDR3. The rearrangement links TRBV5-1 to TRBJ1-1; 10 bases line up with TRBD1. The length of the CDR3 is 14 residues. Germline CDR1 is SGHRS and CDR2 is YFSETQ. The V segment lost 4 bases and the J segment 4 bases; nucleotides outside the gene matches: 4. DNA for the CDR3: TGCGCCAGCAGCCGACAGGGGGCTCGCACTGAAGCTTTCTTT. It translates to CASSRQGARTEAFF. The full variable domain, in which reference TRBV5-1 and TRBJ1-1 provide the parts outside the CDR3, is KAGVTQTPRYLIKTRGQQVTLSCSPISGHRSVSWYQQTPGQGLQFLFEYFSETQRNKGNFPGRFSGRQFSNSRSEMNVSTLELGDSALYLCASSRQGARTEAFFGQGTRLTVV.

This chain uses TRBV27 with TRBJ2-3, with D unclear. This CDR3 spans 14 amino acids. Trimming left V 6 bases short and J 1 base short, with 11 bases between. Germline V gene data show CDR1 as MNHEY and CDR2 as SMNVEV (reference sequence). CDR3 loop: CASRLTMRTDTQYF. The CDR3 region has the DNA TGTGCCAGCAGGCTCACAATGCGCACAGATACGCAGTATTTT.

This chain uses TRBV9 with TRBJ2-7; 7 nucleotides align to TRBD2. The CDR3 covers 13 residues. In germline, CDR1 is SGDLS, CDR2 YYNGEE. With V trimmed by 7 bases and J by 4 bases, 8 bases remained unmatched. The CDR3 bases are TGTGCCAGCGCGAGGACTAGTTCGTACGAGCAGTACTTC. Translated, it gives CASARTSSYEQYF.

In its sample, this clone was seen once. V gene TRBV7-3 combines with J gene TRBJ2-1; the D gene is possibly TRBD2 (6 bases). V lost 3 bases to trimming and J lost 6 bases, with 24 bases between them. Germline assignment: CDR1 SGHTA and CDR2 FQGTGA. The CDR3 sequence is 18 residues long. The CDR3 reads CASSFPLGSGELSNEQFF. The CDR3 nucleotides are TGTGCCAGCAGCTTCCCCTTAGGGTCGGGAGAGCTGTCCAATGAGCAGTTCTTC.

The V gene is TRBV10-1, the J gene TRBJ2-5, with 12 bases that match TRBD2. V trimming: 8 bases; J trimming: 4 bases; junction bases outside the gene matches: 14. Germline V CDR1 and CDR2: WNHNN, SYGVQD (reference sequence). CDR3 size: 17 residues. Here the CDR3 reads CASRHRILAGGGETQYF. The CDR3 DNA reads as TGCGCCAGCCGACACCGAATACTAGCGGGAGGCGGAGAGACCCAGTACTTC.

The chain combines TRBV11-2 with TRBJ2-1; TRBD1 aligns across 7 bases. This CDR3 is 16 amino acids long. Germline CDR1 SGHAT, CDR2 FQNNGV. V lost 5 bases, J lost 2 bases, and 9 bases stayed unmatched. The CDR3 sequence: CASSQLRGKTYNEQFF. The CDR3 DNA follows: TGTGCCAGCAGCCAACTCAGGGGGAAAACCTACAATGAGCAGTTCTTC.

The chain combines TRBV19 with TRBJ1-5; a weak D match, TRBD1 (6 bases). The CDR3 has 13 amino acids. Germline V lookup: CDR1 LNHDA, CDR2 SQIVND (reference sequence). V was clipped by 7 bases and J by 4 bases, with 11 bases between them. This CDR3 reads CASTRTENQPQHF. The DNA of the CDR3 is TGTGCCAGTACCAGGACAGAAAATCAGCCCCAGCATTTT.

V is TRBV5-4 and J is TRBJ2-7; 9 bases fit TRBD2. In germline, CDR1 is SGHNT, CDR2 YYREEE (reference sequence). The junction had 10 bases not matched to a gene; V was cut back by 7 bases and J by 5 bases. The CDR3 runs to 14 residues. This CDR3 reads CASGVAGGPDEQYF. CDR3 in DNA: TGTGCCAGCGGGGTTGCGGGAGGGCCCGACGAGCAGTACTTC.

The J gene is TRBJ2-3, the V gene TRBV19, with 7 bases aligning to TRBD2. The CDR3 runs to 16 residues. Germline V CDR1 and CDR2: LNHDA, SQIVND (reference sequence). The ends lost 5 bases at V and 1 base at J; junction bases unmatched: 9. CDR3 nucleotide sequence: TGTGCCAGTAGTTTTCTTTGGGGAGGGGGCACAGATACGCAGTATTTT. It encodes CASSFLWGGGTDTQYF. The whole variable domain, remainder taken from reference TRBV19 and TRBJ2-3, is DGGITQSPKYLFRKEGQNVTLSCEQNLNHDAMYWYRQDPGQGLRLIYYSQIVNDFQKGDIAEGYSVSREKKESFPLTVTSAQKNPTAFYLCASSFLWGGGTDTQYFGPGTRLTVL.

The J gene is TRBJ2-1, the V gene TRBV27; TRBD2 matches 10 bases. CDR3 size: 17 residues. The V segment lost 1 base and the J segment 0 bases; nucleotides outside the gene matches: 3. Germline V gives CDR1 MNHEY, CDR2 SMNVEV (reference sequence). The CDR3 sequence: CASSLLSSGSSYNEQFF. The CDR3 region has the DNA TGTGCCAGCAGTTTATTATCTAGCGGGAGCTCCTACAATGAGCAGTTCTTC.

The rearrangement links TRBV5-1 to TRBJ2-3, with 16 positions matching TRBD2. CDR1 and CDR2 from the germline V gene are SGHRS and YFSETQ. The CDR3 sequence is 18 residues long. V was clipped by 3 bases and J by 2 bases; unmatched bases: 6. As DNA, the CDR3 is TGCGCCAGCAGCTCCTCCGGGACTAGCGGGAGGGTCACAGATACGCAGTATTTT. Amino acids: CASSSSGTSGRVTDTQYF.

This sequence joins TRBV7-6 and TRBJ2-1; D is perhaps TRBD1 (7 bases). CDR1 and CDR2 from the germline V gene are SGHVS and FNYEAQ. The CDR3 runs 15 residues. Trimming took 5 bases from V and 8 from J, leaving 19 bases between them. The CDR3 loop is CASSHPPGQRDEQFF. DNA of the CDR3: TGTGCCAGCAGCCACCCCCCGGGACAGCGGGATGAGCAGTTCTTC.

The chain combines TRBV4-1 with TRBJ2-1; 9 bases agree with TRBD2. With V trimmed by 1 base and J by 4 bases, 5 bases remained unmatched. Germline CDR1 is MGHRA and CDR2 is YSYEKL. This CDR3 contains 16 residues. The CDR3 region has the DNA TGCGCCAGCAGCCAAGGTCTAGCGGGGCCATACAATGAGCAGTTCTTC. Protein sequence: CASSQGLAGPYNEQFF.

Of note for this clone: At the DNA level, this CDR3 is encoded by other sequences in the same sample as well. The chain couples TRBV11-2 to TRBJ2-1; TRBD2 is a possible D gene (6 bases). This CDR3 has 14 amino acids. In germline, CDR1 is SGHAT, CDR2 FQNNGV. V shed 1 base and J shed 2 bases, with 6 bases lying between them. DNA for the CDR3: TGTGCCAGCAGCTTAGCGGGGGCCTACAATGAGCAGTTCTTC. It translates to CASSLAGAYNEQFF. Full variable domain (remainder filled in from reference TRBV11-2 and TRBJ2-1): EAGVAQSPRYKIIEKRQSVAFWCNPISGHATLYWYQQILGQGPKLLIQFQNNGVVDDSQLPKDRFSAERLKGVDSTLKIQPAKLEDSAVYLCASSLAGAYNEQFFGPGTRLTVL.

This sequence joins TRBV10-1 and TRBJ2-1, with 11 positions matching TRBD2. The CDR3 contains 19 residues. Trimming at V came to 2 bases and at J to 4 bases, leaving 13 bases not matched to a gene. Germline CDR1 is WNHNN and CDR2 is SYGVQD (reference sequence). The CDR3 is CASSEVVGTSGTTYNEQFF. CDR3 nucleotide sequence: TGCGCCAGCAGTGAGGTCGTGGGGACTAGCGGTACCACTTACAATGAGCAGTTCTTC.

The V call is TRBV5-5, the J call TRBJ2-7; 7 positions match TRBD1. V shed 3 bases and J 2 bases; nucleotides not matched to a gene: 5. This CDR3 is 14 amino acids long. CDR1 SGHKS and CDR2 YYEKEE come from the germline V gene (reference sequence). CDR3 loop: CASSSTGVAYEQYF. CDR3 nucleotides: TGTGCCAGCAGCTCCACAGGGGTCGCCTACGAGCAGTACTTC. Combining the CDR3 with reference TRBV5-5 and TRBJ2-7 gives the whole variable domain DAGVTQSPTHLIKTRGQQVTLRCSPISGHKSVSWYQQVLGQGPQFIFQYYEKEERGRGNFPDRFSARQFPNYSSELNVNALLLGDSALYLCASSSTGVAYEQYFGPGTRLTVT.

This clone was counted a single time. This chain connects TRBV5-3 to TRBJ2-3, with no clear D. TRBV5-3 is marked as an open reading frame, function uncertain. The CDR3 consists of 17 residues. The V gene lost 2 bases and the J gene lost 0 bases, with 16 bases spanning the gap. CDR3: CARSFIFATVSTDTQYF. In DNA form, the CDR3 reads TGTGCCAGAAGCTTCATATTTGCCACCGTTAGCACAGATACGCAGTATTTT.

The chain combines TRBV28 with TRBJ2-7, with TRBD2 as a possible D gene (6 bases). V gave up 3 bases and J gave up 6 bases, with 12 bases separating them. This CDR3 spans 13 amino acids. Germline CDR1 and CDR2: MDHEN and SYDVKM. The CDR3 DNA sequence: TGTGCCAGCAGTTTGTTGGAAGCGGGCGAGCAGTACTTC. Its protein is CASSLLEAGEQYF. The full variable domain, with the rest looked up from reference TRBV28 and TRBJ2-7, is DVKVTQSSRYLVKRTGEKVFLECVQDMDHENMFWYRQDPGLGLRLIYFSYDVKMKEKGDIPEGYSVSREKKERFSLILESASTNQTSMYLCASSLLEAGEQYFGPGTRLTVT.

The chain employs TRBV14 and TRBJ1-4; perhaps TRBD1 as D (5 bases). Between the trimmed V and J ends, which lost 0 bases and 6 bases, there was a span of 23 bases. Germline CDR1 and CDR2: SGHDN and FVKESK. The CDR3 runs to 19 residues. The CDR3 spells CASSQESGQVPIGYEKLFF. The CDR3 DNA sequence: TGTGCCAGCAGCCAAGAATCGGGGCAGGTCCCAATCGGGTATGAAAAACTGTTTTTT.

The gene calls are TRBV9 and TRBJ2-1; 13 bases align to TRBD2. Trimming removed 3 bases from V and 0 bases from J; junction bases left unmatched: 12. Germline V lookup: CDR1 SGDLS, CDR2 YYNGEE. The CDR3 contains 20 residues. The CDR3 loop is CASSEGFGLAGVDSYNEQFF. The CDR3, as DNA: TGTGCCAGCAGCGAGGGATTCGGACTAGCGGGAGTCGACTCCTACAATGAGCAGTTCTTC.

This rearrangement joins TRBV28 to TRBJ1-5; a weak D match, TRBD1 (5 bases). The CDR3 sequence is 13 residues long. Trimming stripped 4 bases from V and 7 bases from J, with 11 bases between. Germline CDR1 MDHEN, CDR2 SYDVKM. The DNA for the CDR3 is TGTGCCAGCAGTTCCATGGGGGGACAGCCCCAGCATTTT. Its translation is CASSSMGGQPQHF.

The rearrangement uses TRBV5-1 and TRBJ1-1, with unresolved D. V lost 6 bases and J lost 5, with 14 bases in between. This CDR3 spans 13 amino acids. In germline, CDR1 is SGHRS, CDR2 YFSETQ. The CDR3 nucleotides read TGCGCCAGCACCAGCAGGCCGGGGACTGAAGCTTTCTTT. Its translation: CASTSRPGTEAFF.

The V and J genes are TRBV5-6 and TRBJ1-4; D is unresolved. The CDR3 has 14 residues. From germline, CDR1 is SGHDT and CDR2 YYEEEE. The V end lost 0 bases, the J end lost 7 bases, and 10 bases lay between the germline ends. The CDR3 DNA follows: TGTGCCAGCAGCTTGGCTCCTTTTGGTGAAAAACTGTTTTTT. It yields the protein CASSLAPFGEKLFF. Filled out from reference TRBV5-6 and TRBJ1-4, the complete variable domain reads DAGVTQSPTHLIKTRGQQVTLRCSPKSGHDTVSWYQQALGQGPQFIFQYYEEEERQRGNFPDRFSGHQFPNYSSELNVNALLLGDSALYLCASSLAPFGEKLFFGSGTQLSVL.

The rearrangement uses TRBV6-4 and TRBJ2-7; 8 bases fit TRBD1. Trimming took 7 bases from V and 2 from J; bases not matched to a gene: 7. CDR3 length: 14 amino acids. CDR1 MRHNA and CDR2 SNTAGT come from the germline V gene. CDR3 DNA: TGTGCCAGCACCCCCCAGGGGGCGCCCTACGAGCAGTACTTC. Residues: CASTPQGAPYEQYF.

This chain links TRBV28 with TRBJ2-1; weak D call: TRBD1 (5 bases). The length of the CDR3 is 16 residues. The V end lost 7 bases, the J end lost 6 bases, and 22 bases lay between the germline ends. Germline V gives CDR1 MDHEN, CDR2 SYDVKM. The CDR3 DNA reads TGTGCCAGCACAGCTCAGGGTCCAGGGCGGAGCAATGAGCAGTTCTTC. Its protein product is CASTAQGPGRSNEQFF.

The CDR3 DNA sequence: TGTGCCAGCTCGGTTACTCAGGGGGGAGACACTGAAGCTTTCTTT. Translating gives CASSVTQGGDTEAFF. This sequence joins TRBV18 and TRBJ1-1, with 7 bases identical to TRBD1. Germline V CDR1 and CDR2: KGHSH, LQKENI. V lost 6 bases and J lost 3; bases outside the gene matches: 10. This CDR3 is 15 amino acids long.

V and J are TRBV9 and TRBJ2-6; possible D gene TRBD1, 5 bases. Trimming pared 3 bases from V and 0 bases from J, leaving 10 bases between. The length of the CDR3 is 16 residues. CDR1 and CDR2 (germline): SGDLS, YYNGEE. Here the CDR3 DNA reads TGTGCCAGCAGCGGCGACAGACGCTCTGGGGCCAACGTCCTGACTTTC. Its protein is CASSGDRRSGANVLTF.